The 22 T cell receptor beta chains in this list originate from one sample, sequenced in a study of blood T cell repertoires in COVID-19. Method: immunoSEQ multiplex PCR; TCRdb's copy keeps in-frame clones and lacks some. The data hold 55,000 to 70,000 clones, with roughly 91% observed a single time. Material for sequencing was peripheral blood. These receptors all come from a man aged 35 to 55 with COVID-19, enrolled during active disease.

The chain recombines TRBV6-5 with TRBJ1-5; no reliable D call. Germline CDR1 and CDR2: MNHEY and SVGAGI. This CDR3 comprises 13 residues. V dropped 6 bases and J dropped 0 bases, with 6 bases sitting between them. In DNA, the CDR3 is TGTGCCAGCAGGCCCTATAGCAATCAGCCCCAGCATTTT. Protein sequence: CASRPYSNQPQHF.

The chain has TRBV10-3 and TRBJ1-1; 7 bases line up with TRBD1. With V trimmed by 4 bases and J by 1 base, 3 bases remained unmatched. The CDR3 totals 14 residues. CDR1 is ENHRY, CDR2 SYGVKD, per germline. The CDR3, as DNA: TGTGCCATCAGTGTTGGGACAGCGAACACTGAAGCTTTCTTT. This encodes CAISVGTANTEAFF.

This rearrangement joins TRBV11-2 to TRBJ2-2; TRBD1 matches at 8 bases. This CDR3 is built from 16 residues. Germline V lookup: CDR1 SGHAT, CDR2 FQNNGV. The V and J ends lost 8 bases and 4 bases, in that order; junction bases with no gene match: 12. CDR3 amino acids: CASSSAGTGLTGELFF. The CDR3 nucleotides read TGTGCCAGCTCCTCGGCGGGGACAGGACTCACCGGGGAGCTGTTTTTT. The entire variable domain, with the rest obtained from reference TRBV11-2 and TRBJ2-2, is as follows: EAGVAQSPRYKIIEKRQSVAFWCNPISGHATLYWYQQILGQGPKLLIQFQNNGVVDDSQLPKDRFSAERLKGVDSTLKIQPAKLEDSAVYLCASSSAGTGLTGELFFGEGSRLTVL.

The chain is built from TRBV30 and TRBJ2-5; D perhaps matches TRBD2 (5 bases). Trimming removed 4 bases at V and 3 bases at J, with 15 bases between. Germline V gene data show CDR1 as GTSNPN and CDR2 as SVGIG (reference sequence). There are 14 residues in the CDR3. This chain's CDR3 is CAWKPIATEETQYF. In nucleotides, the CDR3 is TGTGCCTGGAAGCCAATAGCGACCGAAGAGACCCAGTACTTC.

The J gene is TRBJ1-1, the V gene TRBV6-4, with a possible D match to TRBD1 (6 bases). The CDR3 totals 14 residues. Between the trimmed V and J ends, which lost 6 bases and 4 bases, there was a span of 15 bases. CDR1 and CDR2 from the germline V gene are MRHNA and SNTAGT. The CDR3 sequence: CASSEGGGSTEAFF. The CDR3 DNA reads as TGTGCCAGCAGCGAAGGGGGAGGGTCCACTGAAGCTTTCTTT.

The J gene is TRBJ2-1, the V gene TRBV5-4; 8 bases align to TRBD2. V gave up 2 bases and J gave up 5 bases; unmatched junction bases: 6. CDR1 SGHNT and CDR2 YYREEE come from the germline V gene (reference sequence). The CDR3 runs 15 residues. Written as DNA, the CDR3 is TGTGCCAGCAGCTTTGGATTAGCGGGGAACAATGAGCAGTTCTTC. Its translation is CASSFGLAGNNEQFF.

The chain is built from TRBV3-1 (or the pseudogene TRBV3-2) and TRBJ2-7; maybe TRBD2 (6 bases). This CDR3 has 15 residues. Trimming removed 2 bases from V and 4 bases from J, with 15 bases in between. CDR1 and CDR2 (germline): LGHDT, YNNKEL (reference sequence). The CDR3 DNA follows: TGTGCCAGCAGCCAAATGCTAGCGTCTCAATACGAGCAGTACTTC. It translates to CASSQMLASQYEQYF.

The rearrangement joins TRBV6-4 to TRBJ1-1, with D possibly matching TRBD1 (6 bases). CDR3 length equals 12 residues. Germline V gives CDR1 MRHNA, CDR2 SNTAGT. Trimming shortened V by 6 bases and J by 6 bases, and 11 bases separated the two germline ends. The CDR3 nucleotides are TGTGCCAGCAGAGCCACAGGGTCTGAAGCTTTCTTT. Its translation is CASRATGSEAFF.

This chain connects TRBV5-8 to TRBJ1-2, with D possibly TRBD1 on 6 matching bases. Deletions cut 4 bases from V and 8 bases from J, with 15 bases between. The V gene's germline CDR1 is SGHTS and CDR2 YDEGEE. This CDR3 spans 13 amino acids. Written as DNA, the CDR3 is TGTGCCAGCAGCGCCAGGGGACCTAGCGGCTACACCTTC. This translates into CASSARGPSGYTF.

The V gene is TRBV19, the J gene TRBJ1-5, with D perhaps TRBD1 (5 bases). Between the trimmed V and J ends, which lost 3 bases and 0 bases, there was a span of 15 bases. The CDR3 totals 17 residues. Germline assignment: CDR1 LNHDA and CDR2 SQIVND (reference sequence). CDR3 region: CASSIQFRENSNQPQHF. The CDR3 DNA sequence: TGTGCCAGTAGTATTCAATTCAGGGAAAATAGCAATCAGCCCCAGCATTTT.

This clone was recorded a few times. This sequence joins TRBV30 and TRBJ2-7; weak D call: TRBD2 (5 bases). This CDR3 spans 13 amino acids. Germline-derived CDR1 and CDR2 are GTSNPN and SVGIG (reference sequence). Trimming took off 3 bases at V and 6 bases at J, with 15 bases between the two ends. The CDR3 loop is CAWSRRGYGEQYF. CDR3 in DNA: TGTGCCTGGAGCCGGAGAGGGTACGGCGAGCAGTACTTC.

This clone was counted only a few times. The CDR3 loop is CASSPWDRGTGELFF. In nucleotides, the CDR3 is TGTGCCAGCAGCCCGTGGGACAGGGGCACCGGGGAGCTGTTTTTT. The genes are TRBV3-1 (or the pseudogene TRBV3-2) and TRBJ2-2, with TRBD1 matching over 10 bases. CDR3 length: 15 amino acids. Germline CDR1 is LGHDT and CDR2 is YNNKEL (reference sequence). V shed 4 bases and J 4 bases; nucleotides not matched to a gene: 3.

Comments on this clone: Different DNA sequences within this sample yield the same CDR3. The chain is built from TRBV18 and TRBJ1-1; no definite D call. CDR1 KGHSH and CDR2 LQKENI come from the germline V gene. The germline V and J ends were trimmed by 3 bases and 1 base, with 6 bases remaining between them. The CDR3 has 13 residues. The CDR3 nucleotides are TGTGCCAGCTCACCTAGACAGAACACTGAAGCTTTCTTT. It encodes CASSPRQNTEAFF.

This chain connects TRBV30 to TRBJ2-5, with unresolved D. Germline CDR1 and CDR2: GTSNPN and SVGIG (reference sequence). The V and J ends lost 0 bases and 5 bases respectively, with 7 bases between them. The CDR3 is made up of 12 amino acids. Here the CDR3 reads CAWSVGQETQYF. The CDR3 DNA follows: TGTGCCTGGAGTGTTGGGCAGGAGACCCAGTACTTC.

A note on this clone: Different DNA sequences within this sample yield the same CDR3. The V and J genes are TRBV30 and TRBJ1-5; D perhaps matches TRBD1 (5 bases). Germline V gene sequence: CDR1 GTSNPN, CDR2 SVGIG (reference sequence). The CDR3 covers 13 residues. V dropped 0 bases and J dropped 7 bases, with 10 bases sitting between them. For the CDR3, the DNA is TGTGCCTGGAGTGTGGGGGGAGAGCAGCCCCAGCATTTT. Protein sequence: CAWSVGGEQPQHF.

This chain connects TRBV7-9 to TRBJ1-1; 7 positions match TRBD1. CDR1 and CDR2 (germline): SEHNR, FQNEAQ (reference sequence). The CDR3 runs to 14 residues. Trimming removed 5 bases from V and 9 bases from J; junction bases left unmatched: 12. The DNA for the CDR3 is TGTGCCAGCAGCCCACAGGGGAATGAGGTTAAAGCTTTCTTT. It codes for CASSPQGNEVKAFF. Together with reference TRBV7-9 and TRBJ1-1, the CDR3 gives the full variable domain: DTGVSQNPRHKITKRGQNVTFRCDPISEHNRLYWYRQTLGQGPEFLTYFQNEAQLEKSRLLSDRFSAERPKGSFSTLEIQRTEQGDSAMYLCASSPQGNEVKAFFGQGTRLTVV.

This clone was seen once. This sequence joins TRBV28 and TRBJ1-5, with D perhaps TRBD1 (6 bases). V was pared by 6 bases and J by 1 base, with 19 bases between. This CDR3 has 17 amino acids. Per germline, CDR1 MDHEN and CDR2 SYDVKM. CDR3: CASSPLRGAGSNQPQHF. CDR3 DNA sequence: TGTGCCAGCAGCCCCCTTCGGGGGGCCGGGAGCAATCAGCCCCAGCATTTT.

This chain uses TRBV19 with TRBJ1-4; 8 positions agree with TRBD1. Germline CDR1 LNHDA, CDR2 SQIVND (reference sequence). This CDR3 comprises 17 residues. V gave up 3 bases and J gave up 5 bases; unmatched junction bases: 11. CDR3 amino acids: CASSIGFQGANNEKLFF. In nucleotides, the CDR3 is TGTGCCAGTAGTATCGGATTCCAGGGGGCTAACAATGAAAAACTGTTTTTT.

This chain links TRBV5-1 with TRBJ1-1; 7 nucleotides align to TRBD1. V was pared by 9 bases and J by 0 bases, with 11 bases of the junction left unmatched. The CDR3 length is 15 residues. Germline V gene data show CDR1 as SGHRS and CDR2 as YFSETQ. CDR3 loop: CATLGTEVMNTEAFF. In DNA, the CDR3 is TGCGCCACCCTAGGGACAGAGGTAATGAACACTGAAGCTTTCTTT.

This clone was seen more than once but under ten times. The gene calls are TRBV3-1 (or the pseudogene TRBV3-2) and TRBJ1-5; TRBD1 aligns across 10 bases. The CDR3 runs 15 residues. With V trimmed by 3 bases and J by 5 bases, 4 bases remained unmatched. Germline V lookup: CDR1 LGHDT, CDR2 YNNKEL (reference sequence). The CDR3 region is CASSQGGQGDQPQHF. DNA of the CDR3: TGTGCCAGCAGCCAGGGCGGACAGGGGGATCAGCCCCAGCATTTT.

This clone was detected a few times. The sample has other DNA sequences that encode this CDR3 too. The chain joins TRBV2 to TRBJ2-5; D unresolved. The CDR3 runs to 12 residues. In germline, CDR1 is SNHLY, CDR2 FYNNEI. Trimming removed 7 bases from V and 1 base from J, with 7 bases in between. In DNA form, the CDR3 reads TGTGCCAGCACCCCGGTCCAAGAGACCCAGTACTTC. Amino acids: CASTPVQETQYF.

This clone was counted a single time. The chain recombines TRBV7-8 with TRBJ2-2; D possibly corresponds to TRBD2 (5 bases). V was cut by 0 bases and J by 7 bases, with 27 bases left in between. Germline V gene lookup returns CDR1 SGHVS and CDR2 FQNEAQ. The CDR3 runs 20 residues. The CDR3 DNA reads as TGTGCCAGCAGCTTAGCCTGGGTGGGGTCCAGCGGCCGAGCTGGCGGGGAGCTGTTTTTT. Translation gives CASSLAWVGSSGRAGGELFF.